These 20 T cell receptor beta chains came from one sample sequenced in a study of CD8+ T cells in alopecia areata. Extracted RNA was reverse transcribed, and the resulting cDNA served as sequencing template. TCRdb's table, derived via immunoSEQ multiplex PCR, lists solely in-frame clones and lacks some. The sample holds about 130,000 clones, about 50% seen once. This sample comprised CD8+ T cells sorted from blood, obtained at week 0. The receptors shown here come from a human donor with alopecia areata.

This clone was observed a single time. The V gene is TRBV29-1, the J gene TRBJ2-5; D could derive from TRBD1 or TRBD2 (5 bases each). There are 12 residues in the CDR3. Germline V gene lookup returns CDR1 SQVTM and CDR2 ANQGSEA. The CDR3 nucleotides are TGCAGTATGGATGGGGGCCAAGAGACCCAGTACTTC. This sequence encodes CSMDGGQETQYF.

The chain couples TRBV15 to TRBJ2-4; a possible D gene is TRBD2 (5 bases). The V end lost 5 bases, the J end lost 8 bases, and 10 bases lay between the germline ends. The CDR3 is made up of 12 amino acids. The V gene's germline CDR1 is LNHNV and CDR2 YYDKDF (reference sequence). As DNA, the CDR3 is TGTGCCACCAGCCCGGGGTCGGACATTCAGTACTTC. This codes for CATSPGSDIQYF.

The chain couples TRBV6-5 to TRBJ1-5, with 7 bases matching TRBD1. This CDR3 has 16 amino acids. The V and J ends lost 4 bases and 2 bases, in that order; junction bases with no gene match: 8. Germline CDR1 and CDR2: MNHEY and SVGAGI. CDR3 bases: TGTGCCAGCAGTTCCCTAGACAGGGAAGGCAATCAGCCCCAGCATTTT. It translates to CASSSLDREGNQPQHF.

The chain links TRBV7-9 to TRBJ1-1; a possible D gene is TRBD1 (5 bases). CDR1 is SEHNR and CDR2 is FQNEAQ in the germline V gene (reference sequence). V gave up 5 bases and J gave up 5 bases, with 9 bases separating them. The CDR3 consists of 12 residues. The CDR3 DNA follows: TGTGCCAGCAGCCAGGGAGGGACTGAAGCTTTCTTT. Translated: CASSQGGTEAFF.

The V and J genes are TRBV7-6 and TRBJ2-1; 10 bases match TRBD2. Germline V gives CDR1 SGHVS, CDR2 FNYEAQ. The V and J ends lost 3 bases and 6 bases, in that order; junction bases with no gene match: 5. The CDR3 contains 15 residues. CDR3 DNA sequence: TGTGCCAGCAGCTTTAGCGGGGGGAGATCCAATGAGCAGTTCTTC. It is translated as CASSFSGGRSNEQFF.

This chain joins TRBV29-1 and TRBJ2-5; D possibly corresponds to TRBD2 (7 bases). Germline V gene data show CDR1 as SQVTM and CDR2 as ANQGSEA. Deletions cut 7 bases from V and 5 bases from J, with 17 bases between. The CDR3 totals 13 residues. The CDR3 reads CSGEGGVGETQYF. The CDR3 DNA is TGCAGCGGGGAAGGGGGGGTTGGCGAGACCCAGTACTTC.

The sample holds a few counts of this clone. The rearrangement joins TRBV4-1 to TRBJ1-3, with D possibly matching TRBD1 (5 bases). Germline CDR1 is MGHRA and CDR2 is YSYEKL. V was clipped by 1 base and J by 7 bases, with 11 bases between them. This CDR3 contains 14 residues. CDR3 DNA sequence: TGCGCCAGCAGCCAAGTGGGACGGCAGAACACCATATATTTT. Encoded protein: CASSQVGRQNTIYF.

The chain joins TRBV29-1 to TRBJ2-2; weak D call: TRBD1 (6 bases). Germline V gene sequence: CDR1 SQVTM, CDR2 ANQGSEA. Trimming shortened V by 3 bases and J by 0 bases, and 14 bases separated the two germline ends. The CDR3 sequence is 16 residues long. The CDR3 region is CSVERTDFANTGELFF. DNA for the CDR3: TGCAGCGTTGAGAGGACAGACTTCGCGAACACCGGGGAGCTGTTTTTT.

The chain is built from TRBV13 and TRBJ1-2; the D is unclear. V was shortened by 5 bases and J by 3 bases, with 7 bases between the two germline ends. The length of the CDR3 is 12 residues. The V gene's germline CDR1 is PRHDT and CDR2 FYEKMQ (reference sequence). CDR3 bases: TGTGCCAGCAGCCTTCGGGACTATGGCTACACCTTC. Protein: CASSLRDYGYTF.

The chain joins TRBV25-1 to TRBJ1-5; 8 nucleotides agree with TRBD1. V trimming: 8 bases; J trimming: 0 bases; junction bases outside the gene matches: 3. The CDR3 has 14 amino acids. The germline CDR1 and CDR2 sequences are MGHDK and SYGVNS. CDR3 region: CASSGQDSNQPQHF. The DNA of the CDR3 is TGTGCCAGCTCGGGACAGGATAGCAATCAGCCCCAGCATTTT.

This chain joins TRBV5-6 and TRBJ1-1; D is possibly TRBD1 (5 bases). Trimming cost V 1 base and J 0 bases, with 13 bases left between them. This CDR3 comprises 16 residues. The germline gives CDR1 SGHDT, CDR2 YYEEEE. CDR3 nucleotide sequence: TGTGCCAGCAGCTTGTGGCAGGGTGGGCTGAACACTGAAGCTTTCTTT. Translated: CASSLWQGGLNTEAFF.

This clone has only a few counts. This chain links TRBV29-1 with TRBJ1-1; D possibly corresponds to TRBD1 (5 bases). The CDR3 is made up of 13 amino acids. Germline CDR1 and CDR2: SQVTM and ANQGSEA. V lost 7 bases to trimming and J lost 6 bases, with 18 bases between them. The CDR3 bases are TGCAGCGCCGGGACGGACTATGCGGCTGAAGCTTTCTTT. Translated: CSAGTDYAAEAFF.

The gene calls are TRBV30 and TRBJ1-1; TRBD1 is a possible D gene (6 bases). Trimming took off 3 bases at V and 8 bases at J, with 16 bases between the two ends. CDR3 length equals 13 residues. Germline loops: CDR1 GTSNPN, CDR2 SVGIG (reference sequence). For the CDR3, the DNA is TGTGCCTGGAGCATTACCAACAGGGCGGAAGCTTTCTTT. Its translation is CAWSITNRAEAFF.

DNA for the CDR3: TGTGCCAGCAGCTCCGGGGGGAGCTACGAGCAGTACTTC. The encoded protein is CASSSGGSYEQYF. The J gene is TRBJ2-7, the V gene TRBV7-2, with TRBD2 identical over 7 bases. J lost 3 bases, V lost 4 bases, and 3 bases had no gene match. Germline CDR1 SGHTA, CDR2 FQGNSA. CDR3 length: 13 amino acids. Full variable domain (rest looked up from reference TRBV7-2 and TRBJ2-7): GAGVSQSPSNKVTEKGKDVELRCDPISGHTALYWYRQSLGQGLEFLIYFQGNSAPDKSGLPSDRFSAERTGGSVSTLTIQRTQQEDSAVYLCASSSGGSYEQYFGPGTRLTVT.

The chain links TRBV30 to TRBJ1-6; D ambiguous. Germline V gives CDR1 GTSNPN, CDR2 SVGIG (reference sequence). This CDR3 has 13 residues. V was cut by 5 bases and J by 9 bases, with 14 bases left in between. The CDR3 reads CAWEGTAGSPLHF. The CDR3 DNA follows: TGTGCCTGGGAAGGAACGGCTGGTTCACCCCTCCACTTT.

This clone was found once. V gene TRBV6-5 combines with J gene TRBJ2-5; TRBD2 agrees at 10 bases. This CDR3 spans 15 amino acids. Germline assignment: CDR1 MNHEY and CDR2 SVGAGI. V dropped 7 bases and J dropped 5; count of bases not matched to a gene: 10. Here the CDR3 DNA reads TGTGCCAGCAATTCACTAGCGGGGTATGACGAGACCCAGTACTTC. Its translation: CASNSLAGYDETQYF.

The chain uses TRBV27 and TRBJ1-1; D is unclear. V lost 6 bases, J lost 0 bases, and 8 bases lay in between. The CDR3 consists of 13 residues. Germline values: CDR1 MNHEY, CDR2 SMNVEV (reference sequence). The CDR3 sequence: CASRDGLNTEAFF. The CDR3 DNA reads as TGTGCCAGCAGAGATGGGTTGAACACTGAAGCTTTCTTT.

The chain combines TRBV6-5 with TRBJ1-6; TRBD1 matches 7 bases. Per the germline V gene, CDR1 is MNHEY and CDR2 is SVGAGI. The V and J ends lost 7 bases and 5 bases, in that order; junction bases with no gene match: 8. The CDR3 is made up of 15 amino acids. The CDR3 loop reads CASTPRTGDNSPLHF. In DNA form, the CDR3 reads TGTGCCAGCACCCCAAGGACAGGCGATAATTCACCCCTCCACTTT.

The CDR3 here is CASSSGDLRQGTEQYF. CDR3 bases: TGTGCCAGCAGCTCGGGAGACCTAAGACAGGGTACCGAGCAGTACTTC. The chain carries TRBV11-2 and TRBJ2-7; the D gene is possibly TRBD1 (7 bases). Germline lookup yields CDR1 SGHAT and CDR2 FQNNGV. Trimming shortened V by 4 bases and J by 6 bases, and 22 bases separated the two germline ends. This CDR3 spans 16 amino acids.

The chain carries TRBV19 and TRBJ1-1; D gene ambiguous. In germline, CDR1 is LNHDA, CDR2 SQIVND (reference sequence). V lost 4 bases and J lost 1, with 7 bases in between. The CDR3 has 13 amino acids. DNA of the CDR3: TGTGCCAGTAGTAAAACCGGGAACACTGAAGCTTTCTTT. Translation gives CASSKTGNTEAFF.